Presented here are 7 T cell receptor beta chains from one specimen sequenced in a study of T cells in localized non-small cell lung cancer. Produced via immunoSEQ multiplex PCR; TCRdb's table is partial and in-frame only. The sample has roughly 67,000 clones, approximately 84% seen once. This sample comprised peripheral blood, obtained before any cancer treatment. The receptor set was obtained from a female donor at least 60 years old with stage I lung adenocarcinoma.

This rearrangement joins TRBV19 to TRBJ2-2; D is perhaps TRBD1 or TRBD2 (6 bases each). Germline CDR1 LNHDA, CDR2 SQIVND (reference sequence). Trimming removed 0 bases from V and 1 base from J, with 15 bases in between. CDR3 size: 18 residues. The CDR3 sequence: CASSIDGWGAGNTGELFF. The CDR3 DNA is TGTGCCAGTAGTATAGATGGTTGGGGGGCAGGGAACACCGGGGAGCTGTTTTTT.

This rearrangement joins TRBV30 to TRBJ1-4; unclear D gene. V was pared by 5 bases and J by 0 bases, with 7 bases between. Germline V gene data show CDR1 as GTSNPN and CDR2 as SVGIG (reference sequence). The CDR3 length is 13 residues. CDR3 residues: CAWGLATNEKLFF. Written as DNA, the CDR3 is TGTGCCTGGGGGCTTGCAACTAATGAAAAACTGTTTTTT.

The CDR3 DNA follows: TGCGCCAGCAGTGATGGAGCAAACACCATATATTTT. Translation gives CASSDGANTIYF. V is TRBV10-1 and J is TRBJ1-3; D remains unclear. The CDR3 totals 12 residues. V was clipped by 3 bases and J by 6 bases, with 6 bases between them. CDR1 and CDR2 (germline): WNHNN, SYGVQD (reference sequence).

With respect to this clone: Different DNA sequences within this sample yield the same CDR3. CDR3 DNA: TGTGCCAGTAGTATCGGAGGGTTTGAGACCCAGTACTTC. It specifies CASSIGGFETQYF. The gene calls are TRBV19 and TRBJ2-5; TRBD2 is a possible D gene (6 bases). Germline loops: CDR1 LNHDA, CDR2 SQIVND (reference sequence). The CDR3 consists of 13 residues. The ends were cut back, 3 bases at V and 5 bases at J, with 10 bases in the middle. The complete variable domain, with remaining parts taken from reference TRBV19 and TRBJ2-5, reads DGGITQSPKYLFRKEGQNVTLSCEQNLNHDAMYWYRQDPGQGLRLIYYSQIVNDFQKGDIAEGYSVSREKKESFPLTVTSAQKNPTAFYLCASSIGGFETQYFGPGTRLLVL.

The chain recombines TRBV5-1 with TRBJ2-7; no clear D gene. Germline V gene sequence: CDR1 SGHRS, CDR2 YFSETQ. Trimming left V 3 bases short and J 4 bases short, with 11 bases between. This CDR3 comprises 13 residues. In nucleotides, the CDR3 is TGCGCCAGCAGCTCGGACGGCCGTTACGAGCAGTACTTC. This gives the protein CASSSDGRYEQYF.

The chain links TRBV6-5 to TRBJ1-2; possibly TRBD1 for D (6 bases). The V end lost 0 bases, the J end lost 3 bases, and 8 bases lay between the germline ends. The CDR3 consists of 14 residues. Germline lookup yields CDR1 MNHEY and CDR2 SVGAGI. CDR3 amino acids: CASSYSAGDYGYTF. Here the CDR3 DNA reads TGTGCCAGCAGTTACTCAGCAGGGGACTATGGCTACACCTTC.

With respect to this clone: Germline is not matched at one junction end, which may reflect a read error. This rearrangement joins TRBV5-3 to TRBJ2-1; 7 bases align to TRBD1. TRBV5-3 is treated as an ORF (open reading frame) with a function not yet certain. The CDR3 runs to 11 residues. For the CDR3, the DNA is TGTGCCAGCAGCTTCGACAGGGATCAGTTCTTC. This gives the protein CASSFDRDQFF.